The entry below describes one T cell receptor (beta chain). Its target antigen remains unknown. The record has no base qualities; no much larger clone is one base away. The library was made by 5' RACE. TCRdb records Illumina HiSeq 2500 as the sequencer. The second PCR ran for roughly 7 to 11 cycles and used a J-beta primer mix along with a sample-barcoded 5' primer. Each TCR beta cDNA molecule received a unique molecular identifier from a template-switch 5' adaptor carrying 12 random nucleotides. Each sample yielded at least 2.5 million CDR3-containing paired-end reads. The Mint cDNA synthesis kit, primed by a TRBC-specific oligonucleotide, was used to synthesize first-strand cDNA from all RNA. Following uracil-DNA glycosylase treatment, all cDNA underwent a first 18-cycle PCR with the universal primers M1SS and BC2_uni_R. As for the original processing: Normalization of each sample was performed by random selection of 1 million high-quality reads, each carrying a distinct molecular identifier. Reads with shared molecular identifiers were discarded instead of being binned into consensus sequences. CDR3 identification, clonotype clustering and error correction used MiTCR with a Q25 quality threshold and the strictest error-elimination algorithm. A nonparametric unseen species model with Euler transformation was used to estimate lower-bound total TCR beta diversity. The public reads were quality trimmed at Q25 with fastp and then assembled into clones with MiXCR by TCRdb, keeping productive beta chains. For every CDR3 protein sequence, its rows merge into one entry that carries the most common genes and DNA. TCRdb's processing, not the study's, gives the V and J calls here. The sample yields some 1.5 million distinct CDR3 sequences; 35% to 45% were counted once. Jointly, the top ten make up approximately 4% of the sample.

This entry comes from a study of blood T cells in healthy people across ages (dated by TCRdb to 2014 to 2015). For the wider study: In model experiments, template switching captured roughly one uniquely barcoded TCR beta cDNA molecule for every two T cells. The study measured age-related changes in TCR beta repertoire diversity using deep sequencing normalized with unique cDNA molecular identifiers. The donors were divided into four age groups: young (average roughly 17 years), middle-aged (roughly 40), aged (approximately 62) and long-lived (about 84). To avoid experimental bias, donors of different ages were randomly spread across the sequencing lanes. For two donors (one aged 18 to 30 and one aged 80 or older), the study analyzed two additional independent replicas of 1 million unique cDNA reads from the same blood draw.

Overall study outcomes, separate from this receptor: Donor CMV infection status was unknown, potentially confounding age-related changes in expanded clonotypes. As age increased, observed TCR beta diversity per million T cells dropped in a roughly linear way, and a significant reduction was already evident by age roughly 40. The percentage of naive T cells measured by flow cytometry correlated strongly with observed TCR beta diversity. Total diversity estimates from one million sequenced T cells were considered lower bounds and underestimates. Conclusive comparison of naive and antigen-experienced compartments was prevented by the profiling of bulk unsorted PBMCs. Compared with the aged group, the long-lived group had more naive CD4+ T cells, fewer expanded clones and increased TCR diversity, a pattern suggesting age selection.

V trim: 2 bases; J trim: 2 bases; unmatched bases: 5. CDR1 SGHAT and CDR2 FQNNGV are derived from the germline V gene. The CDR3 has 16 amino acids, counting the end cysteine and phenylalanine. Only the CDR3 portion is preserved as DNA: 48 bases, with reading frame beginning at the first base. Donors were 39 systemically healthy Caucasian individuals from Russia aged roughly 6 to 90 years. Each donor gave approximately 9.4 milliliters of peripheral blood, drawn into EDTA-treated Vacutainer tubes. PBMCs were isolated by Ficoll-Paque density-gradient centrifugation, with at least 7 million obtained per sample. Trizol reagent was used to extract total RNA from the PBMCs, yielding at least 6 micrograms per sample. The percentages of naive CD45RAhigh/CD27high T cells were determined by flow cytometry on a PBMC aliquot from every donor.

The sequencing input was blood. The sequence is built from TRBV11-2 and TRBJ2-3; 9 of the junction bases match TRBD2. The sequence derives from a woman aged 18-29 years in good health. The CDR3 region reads CASSLKVAGATDTQYF. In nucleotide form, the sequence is TGTGCCAGCAGCTTAAAGGTAGCGGGGGCCACAGATACGCAGTATTTT.